This T cell receptor (beta chain) was documented in a study of T cells in Graves' hyperthyroidism and ophthalmopathy (dated by TCRdb to the late 2010s). As for the study more broadly: Peripheral blood was sampled at the time of initial diagnosis, prior to any treatment. To identify distinguishing TCR V-J signatures, a discovery cohort of about 95 patients was used, comprising 40 to 45 with Graves' ophthalmopathy and around 57 with stable Graves' hyperthyroidism. Whether ophthalmopathy could be predicted prospectively was tested in an independent validation cohort made up of fewer than 20 hyperthyroidism patients plus 17 patients who later progressed to ophthalmopathy. For training and testing, the roughly 93 patients in the discovery cohort were randomly divided in a 7:3 ratio. The study also compared thyroid tissue and blood T-cell repertoires from more than five Graves' hyperthyroidism patients. After sampling, hyperthyroidism patients received methimazole starting at 30 mg daily, and ophthalmopathy patients received high-dose intravenous methylprednisolone. According to the paper, TCR Vbeta CDR3 sequencing was carried out on some 140 peripheral blood samples, which came from under 50 ophthalmopathy, roughly 75 hyperthyroidism and 17 progressor patients.

Stable Graves' hyperthyroidism was defined as no progression to ophthalmopathy during 18 months of follow-up. Hyperthyroidism patients were aged 18 to 65 years and newly diagnosed, with disease duration of less than 2 months. Exclusion was applied to patients with uncontrolled infections, other autoimmune diseases, pregnancy or lactation. Diagnoses were established on the basis of clinical symptoms, serum thyroxine and TRAb, thyroid ultrasound, and orbital computed tomography. Ficoll-Paque density gradient centrifugation was used to isolate PBMCs from approximately 10 ml of fresh peripheral blood. Total RNA was extracted using Trizol reagent, and RNA quality was assessed on an Agilent 2100 Bioanalyzer. This clonotype was observed at least ten times. Its antigen is unknown. Per-base qualities were not stored, and no clone one base away is much larger. What the study reported, not specific to this receptor: A model built on a 13 V-J signature distinguished ophthalmopathy from stable hyperthyroidism, reaching approximately 89% sensitivity and about 81% specificity in cross-validation and 80%/75% in testing. In validation, the model predicted progression to ophthalmopathy a median of 6.5 months before onset, with about 71% sensitivity and roughly 73% specificity. Most expanded thyroid clonotypes (frequency above 0.001) were also found in blood, which suggests that blood repertoires may mirror thyroid immune responses. No statistical method was used to set the sample size in advance, and investigators knew the group allocation.

V loses 5 bases, J loses 6 bases, and the germline ends lie 9 bases apart. There are 12 amino acids in the CDR3, from cysteine to phenylalanine inclusive. The entry retains the CDR3 DNA only, 36 bases that are in frame from base 1. Reading the germline V gene gives CDR1 MDHEN and CDR2 SYDVKM. The TCR beta CDR3 regions were amplified from the RNA transcripts. The TCR CDR3 was subjected to a first round of RT-PCR using the HTBI primer set and the Qiagen OneStep RT-PCR kit. Libraries were constructed in a second round of multiplex PCR, after which size selection and purification were performed. Paired-end sequencing of the libraries was performed with 100 bp reads on an Illumina HiSeq2000. Under the source paper's analysis protocol: SOAPnuke was used to process the raw data, removing reads that contained adapters or uncalled bases, had a mean Phred below 15, or lacked an exact match to the constant primer or identifier. COPE v1.2.5 was used to merge the high-quality paired reads, and each unique nucleotide sequence was defined as a clonotype. MiTCR v1.1 was used to align clonotypes to the IMGT TRBV, TRBD and TRBJ reference segments. The analysis included only V-J combinations with a frequency above 0.0001, which together covered 99.2% of the repertoires. A TCS score was defined as the ratio of F50 (clonal expansion) to E x V (chaos), with BLOSUM62-based TCRdist applied between CDR3 peptides within each V-J. Welch's t-statistics and random forest reduced roughly 540 V-J features to 13, which were used in a naive Bayes classifier (R e1071). The public reads were run again by TCRdb, first through fastp at Q25 and then through MiXCR, and only productive beta chains were kept. Entries are consolidated by CDR3 protein sequence, retaining the most common genes and DNA. TCRdb's processing, not the authors', yielded these V and J calls. For this sample the table gives about 400,000 distinct CDR3 sequences, of which 15% were detected only once. The ten largest account for around a third of the sample.

The rearrangement combines TRBV28 with TRBJ2-3; no D gene call is confident. Sequences were obtained from blood. The receptor's source is a woman aged 25 to 39 with Graves' hyperthyroidism. At the DNA level, the sequence is TGTGCCAGCAGTCCCCCTTTGGATACGCAGTATTTT. The resulting protein is CASSPPLDTQYF.